This T cell receptor (beta chain) is drawn from a study of OX40 agonist ivuxolimab in advanced cancers. Sequencing used immunoSEQ multiplex PCR; TCRdb keeps in-frame clones, though not all of them. This sample has roughly 57,000 clones, with 60% to 80% found just once. Germline V gene sequence: CDR1 LNHDA, CDR2 SQIVND (reference sequence). The CDR3 sequence is 13 residues long. Notes on this clone: Germline is not matched at one junction end, which may reflect a read error.

This chain uses TRBV19 with TRBJ2-4; D is undetermined. The TCR sequence derives from an adult with an advanced solid tumor such as melanoma, head and neck, liver or kidney cancer. The starting material was CD4+ or CD8+ T cells sorted from blood, obtained in a trial of the OX40 agonist ivuxolimab. CDR3 region: CASSIGATNIQYF. In DNA form, the CDR3 reads TGTGCCAGTAGTATAGGGGCCACAAACATTCAGTACTTC.